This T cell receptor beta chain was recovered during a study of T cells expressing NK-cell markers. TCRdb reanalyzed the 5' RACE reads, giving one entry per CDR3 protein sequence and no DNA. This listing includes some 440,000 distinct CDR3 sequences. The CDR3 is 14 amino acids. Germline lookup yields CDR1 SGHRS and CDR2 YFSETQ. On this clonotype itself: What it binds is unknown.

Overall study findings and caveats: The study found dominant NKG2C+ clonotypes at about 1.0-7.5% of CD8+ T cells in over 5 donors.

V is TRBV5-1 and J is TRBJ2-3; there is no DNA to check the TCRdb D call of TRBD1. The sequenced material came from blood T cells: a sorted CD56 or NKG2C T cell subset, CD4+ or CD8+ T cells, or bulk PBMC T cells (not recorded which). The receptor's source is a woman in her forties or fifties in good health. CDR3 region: CASSSRPGTDTQYF.